These 8 T cell receptor beta chains came from one sample sequenced in a study of cytomegalovirus exposure and HLA in healthy donors. TCRdb's copy holds only in-frame clones and misses some; the assay was immunoSEQ multiplex PCR. The sample has 100,000 to 150,000 clones; approximately 95% are singletons. The specimen sequenced was PBMCs. These receptors came from a man between 18 and 29 years old in good health and CMV-seronegative.

Comment on this clone: The sample contains more than one DNA sequence encoding this CDR3. CDR3 in DNA: TGCAGCGTTGACAGAGGAGGCGAGCAGTACTTC. Its translation is CSVDRGGEQYF. The chain couples TRBV29-1 to TRBJ2-7, with D possibly matching TRBD2 (5 bases). V lost 3 bases and J lost 6, with 9 bases in between. This CDR3 has 11 residues. The germline CDR1 and CDR2 sequences are SQVTM and ANQGSEA.

V is TRBV7-9 and J is TRBJ2-7, with D tentatively TRBD1 (6 bases). The V end was cut by 3 bases, the J end by 2 bases, with 14 bases between. Per the germline V gene, CDR1 is SEHNR and CDR2 is FQNEAQ (reference sequence). The CDR3 totals 15 residues. CDR3 coding DNA: TGTGCCAGCAGCTTCAGTTTAGGGGGAGCCTACGAGCAGTACTTC. The encoded protein is CASSFSLGGAYEQYF.

In this sample, this clone turned up once. The chain uses TRBV27 and TRBJ2-5; 10 bases map to TRBD1. With 5 bases clipped from V and 4 bases from J, the junction kept 4 bases outside the gene matches. The CDR3 is 14 residues long. Germline CDR1 reads MNHEY; CDR2 reads SMNVEV (reference sequence). CDR3 DNA: TGTGCCAGCAGTCCAGACAGGGGGCGAGAGACCCAGTACTTC. This sequence encodes CASSPDRGRETQYF.

The J gene is TRBJ2-7, the V gene TRBV30; 7 nucleotides agree with TRBD1. This CDR3 region has 16 residues. Germline assignment: CDR1 GTSNPN and CDR2 SVGIG (reference sequence). J lost 0 bases, V lost 1 base, and 9 bases had no gene match. The CDR3 nucleotides are TGTGCCTGGAGTGGGACAGGAGCCTATTACTCCTACGAGCAGTACTTC. Its protein is CAWSGTGAYYSYEQYF.

CDR3 coding DNA: TGTGCCAGCAGTTTTTCTGGGACTGCCTACGAGCAGTACTTC. This sequence encodes CASSFSGTAYEQYF. The gene calls are TRBV28 and TRBJ2-7; D might be TRBD2 (6 bases). The CDR3 loop spans 14 amino acids. V lost 3 bases to trimming and J lost 2 bases, with 11 bases between them. The germline V gene has CDR1 MDHEN and CDR2 SYDVKM.

The rearrangement links TRBV30 to TRBJ2-1; 11 bases align to TRBD2. Trimming removed 4 bases from V and 7 bases from J; junction bases left unmatched: 9. The CDR3 contains 15 residues. In germline, CDR1 is GTSNPN, CDR2 SVGIG (reference sequence). CDR3 coding DNA: TGTGCCTGGACCTCCGGGCTAGCGGGAGGTAATGAGCAGTTCTTC. Its protein product is CAWTSGLAGGNEQFF.

The CDR3, as DNA: TGTGCCAGCAGCCCCCGGACAGGGACCTACGAGCAGTACTTC. Protein: CASSPRTGTYEQYF. V is TRBV13 and J is TRBJ2-7; TRBD1 agrees at 8 bases. V lost 5 bases, J lost 2 bases, and 5 bases stayed unmatched. Germline-derived CDR1 and CDR2 are PRHDT and FYEKMQ (reference sequence). The CDR3 extends over 14 amino acids.

The chain recombines TRBV6-4 with TRBJ1-1, with unresolved D. The germline V and J ends were trimmed by 4 bases and 6 bases, with 15 bases remaining between them. The CDR3 extends over 14 amino acids. Germline V gene sequence: CDR1 MRHNA, CDR2 SNTAGT. In DNA, the CDR3 is TGTGCCAGCAGTGTGTCGGGAGGAGAAGCTGAAGCTTTCTTT. This gives the protein CASSVSGGEAEAFF.